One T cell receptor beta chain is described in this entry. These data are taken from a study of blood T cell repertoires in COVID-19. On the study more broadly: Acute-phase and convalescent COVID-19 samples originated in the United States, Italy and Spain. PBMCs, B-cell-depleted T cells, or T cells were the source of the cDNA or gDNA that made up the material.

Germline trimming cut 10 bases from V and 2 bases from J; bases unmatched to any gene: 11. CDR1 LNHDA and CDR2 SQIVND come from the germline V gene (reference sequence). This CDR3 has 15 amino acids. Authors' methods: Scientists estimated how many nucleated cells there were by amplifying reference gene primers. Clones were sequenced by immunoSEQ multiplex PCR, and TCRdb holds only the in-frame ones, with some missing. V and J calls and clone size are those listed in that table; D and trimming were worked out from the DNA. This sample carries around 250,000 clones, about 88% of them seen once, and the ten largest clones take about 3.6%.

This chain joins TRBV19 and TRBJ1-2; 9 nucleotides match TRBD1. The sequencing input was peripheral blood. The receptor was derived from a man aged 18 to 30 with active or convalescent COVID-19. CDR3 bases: TGTGCCACCCTTCCGGGACAGGGAGGCAACTATGGCTACACCTTC. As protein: CATLPGQGGNYGYTF.